The 22 T cell receptor beta chains below all came from one sample that was sequenced in a study of shared clonotypes between healthy human individuals (dated by TCRdb to 2018 to 2020). The library relied on the immunoSEQ multiplex PCR assay. The source is immuneACCESS, and TCRdb retained only in-frame sequences with V and J called. Part of the clones is not carried over; for the studies checked, unresolved V genes explain less than half of this, and the remainder is unexplained. In this sample the table shows 2 million to 3 million clones, 90% to 95% of which occur a single time. The ten biggest clones cover 0.36% of the sample. The sample comprised naive CD4+ T cells from PBMCs. The cell subset or site label for this specimen denotes: CD45RA+ positively selected. Receptors were obtained from a man aged 18 to 30 in good health. Some clones in this sample may be carry-over from other donors' samples.

Turning to this clone: The same CDR3 arises from other DNA sequences in this sample as well. The V and J genes are TRBV7-9 and TRBJ1-5; no clear D gene. Per the germline V gene, CDR1 is SEHNR and CDR2 is FQNEAQ (reference sequence). V lost 5 bases and J lost 0, with 8 bases in between. This CDR3 region has 14 residues. The CDR3 is CASSTGNSNQPQHF. Here the CDR3 DNA reads TGTGCCAGCAGCACCGGGAATAGCAATCAGCCCCAGCATTTT.

Comments on this clone: Other DNA sequences from this sample encode an identical CDR3 as well. This sequence joins TRBV19 and TRBJ2-7, with 7 bases fitting TRBD1. V gave up 4 bases and J gave up 4 bases; unmatched junction bases: 7. The CDR3 covers 14 residues. Germline CDR1 is LNHDA and CDR2 is SQIVND (reference sequence). CDR3 residues: CASSKRQGAYEQYF. Written as DNA, the CDR3 is TGTGCCAGTAGTAAGAGACAGGGCGCGTACGAGCAGTACTTC. Combining the CDR3 with reference TRBV19 and TRBJ2-7 gives the whole variable domain DGGITQSPKYLFRKEGQNVTLSCEQNLNHDAMYWYRQDPGQGLRLIYYSQIVNDFQKGDIAEGYSVSREKKESFPLTVTSAQKNPTAFYLCASSKRQGAYEQYFGPGTRLTVT.

To note about this clone: This same CDR3 is encoded by further DNA sequences in the sample. V usage is TRBV5-1 and J usage is TRBJ2-2, with D unresolved. Looked up from germline, CDR1 is SGHRS and CDR2 is YFSETQ. V lost 3 bases and J lost 2, with 5 bases in between. The CDR3 contains 13 residues. The CDR3 protein is CASSSDNTGELFF. CDR3 DNA: TGCGCCAGCAGCTCGGATAACACCGGGGAGCTGTTTTTT.

DNA of the CDR3: TGCAGCGTCCACCGGACAGAAGAGACCCAGTACTTC. It encodes CSVHRTEETQYF. The chain is built from TRBV29-1 and TRBJ2-5, with D possibly TRBD1 on 6 matching bases. This CDR3 has 12 residues. V gave up 6 bases and J gave up 3 bases, with 11 bases separating them. CDR1 is SQVTM and CDR2 is ANQGSEA in the germline V gene.

The chain is built from TRBV5-6 and TRBJ2-3; 7 bases fit TRBD1. Germline V gene lookup returns CDR1 SGHDT and CDR2 YYEEEE. V shed 5 bases, J shed 0 bases, and the junction held 9 bases outside the gene matches. This CDR3 has 16 residues. CDR3 nucleotide sequence: TGTGCCAGCAGGGGCGCCGGGACAGCTAGCACAGATACGCAGTATTTT. It specifies CASRGAGTASTDTQYF.

V and J are TRBV7-2 and TRBJ2-5, with TRBD2 identical over 11 bases. Germline V gives CDR1 SGHTA, CDR2 FQGNSA. The CDR3 is 18 amino acids. V was pared by 5 bases and J by 5 bases, with 16 bases of the junction left unmatched. The CDR3 DNA follows: TGTGCCAGCAGCCGAGGGGGGCTAGCGGGAGGTAGGAGGGAGACCCAGTACTTC. Translated, it gives CASSRGGLAGGRRETQYF.

Remarks on this clone: This CDR3 is also generated by other DNA sequences in the sample. V usage is TRBV9 and J usage is TRBJ2-7; TRBD1 matches 9 bases. Germline trimming cut 3 bases from V and 2 bases from J; bases unmatched to any gene: 3. CDR1 and CDR2 (germline): SGDLS, YYNGEE. This CDR3 is 14 amino acids long. The CDR3 reads CASSAGQGTYEQYF. The CDR3 DNA sequence: TGTGCCAGCAGCGCGGGACAGGGAACCTACGAGCAGTACTTC.

The CDR3 reads CASSLGDYQFPYEQYF. The CDR3 nucleotides are TGTGCCAGCAGCTTAGGGGACTATCAGTTCCCCTACGAGCAGTACTTC. The chain carries TRBV11-2 and TRBJ2-7; TRBD2 aligns across 7 bases. Germline V lookup: CDR1 SGHAT, CDR2 FQNNGV. V lost 1 base and J lost 2; bases outside the gene matches: 8. The CDR3 covers 16 residues.

This clone has only a few counts. This sequence joins TRBV9 and TRBJ1-1; 7 bases align to TRBD1. The CDR3 has 15 residues. Trimming took 4 bases from V and 0 from J; bases not matched to a gene: 6. Per the germline V gene, CDR1 is SGDLS and CDR2 is YYNGEE. In DNA form, the CDR3 reads TGTGCCAGCAGCCCCTGGGGACAGCTGAACACTGAAGCTTTCTTT. The encoded protein is CASSPWGQLNTEAFF.

This clone was found once. V is TRBV6-6 and J is TRBJ2-5; TRBD2 aligns across 11 bases. Germline V gene lookup returns CDR1 MNHNY and CDR2 SVGAGI (reference sequence). The V segment lost 6 bases and the J segment 6 bases; nucleotides outside the gene matches: 9. This CDR3 has 15 amino acids. CDR3 sequence (DNA): TGTGCCAGCAGCCTACTAGCGGGAGAGCTCAAGACCCAGTACTTC. Protein: CASSLLAGELKTQYF.

To note about this clone: Other DNA sequences in this specimen translate into the identical CDR3. The chain carries TRBV6-5 and TRBJ2-1, with TRBD2 identical over 7 bases. Germline loops: CDR1 MNHEY, CDR2 SVGAGI. V shed 6 bases, J shed 7 bases, and the junction held 3 bases outside the gene matches. The CDR3 consists of 12 residues. CDR3 residues: CASSYSGNEQFF. DNA of the CDR3: TGTGCCAGCAGCTATAGCGGGAATGAGCAGTTCTTC.

This clone was seen a handful of times. The V gene is TRBV14, the J gene TRBJ1-1; 8 nucleotides align to TRBD1. The CDR3 covers 15 residues. The V gene end was trimmed by 1 base and the J gene end by 4 bases; junction bases not matched to a gene: 5. Per the germline V gene, CDR1 is SGHDN and CDR2 is FVKESK. CDR3 in DNA: TGTGCCAGCAGCCAAGGGACAGGGTTGGGCACTGAAGCTTTCTTT. This encodes CASSQGTGLGTEAFF.

The chain employs TRBV30 and TRBJ1-2; D unclear. V lost 3 bases and J 6 bases, leaving 8 bases between the germline ends. Germline CDR1 GTSNPN, CDR2 SVGIG (reference sequence). The CDR3 is 11 residues long. The CDR3 coding sequence is TGTGCCTGGAGAACGACGGATGGCTACACCTTC. It specifies CAWRTTDGYTF.

The rearrangement uses TRBV7-9 and TRBJ1-3; 8 positions agree with TRBD1. Germline CDR1 and CDR2: SEHNR and FQNEAQ (reference sequence). The CDR3 consists of 19 residues. Losses at the gene ends were 5 bases for V and 0 bases for J; bases not matched to a gene: 15. Here the CDR3 reads CASSASGQGHSSSGNTIYF. The DNA of the CDR3 is TGTGCCAGCAGCGCCAGTGGACAGGGTCACTCAAGCTCTGGAAACACCATATATTTT.

This chain links TRBV7-9 with TRBJ1-1, with 8 bases identical to TRBD1. The germline V gene has CDR1 SEHNR and CDR2 FQNEAQ (reference sequence). V lost 5 bases, J lost 8 bases, and 13 bases stayed unmatched. The CDR3 totals 15 residues. The CDR3 is CASSPTGGAAREAFF. The CDR3 region has the DNA TGTGCCAGCAGCCCTACAGGGGGTGCGGCTCGAGAAGCTTTCTTT.

V usage is TRBV5-4 and J usage is TRBJ2-1, with 11 bases identical to TRBD2. This CDR3 spans 14 amino acids. V lost 3 bases and J lost 10; bases outside the gene matches: 6. CDR1 and CDR2 (germline): SGHNT, YYREEE (reference sequence). The CDR3 loop is CASSSRTSGWEQFF. As DNA, the CDR3 is TGTGCCAGCAGCTCCAGGACTAGCGGGTGGGAGCAGTTCTTC.

This chain joins TRBV5-5 and TRBJ2-2; 7 bases line up with TRBD1. CDR3 size: 15 residues. Germline CDR1 reads SGHKS; CDR2 reads YYEKEE (reference sequence). Trimming took 3 bases from V and 4 from J; bases not matched to a gene: 6. CDR3: CASSSTQGITGELFF. The CDR3 nucleotides are TGTGCCAGCAGCTCTACACAGGGGATCACCGGGGAGCTGTTTTTT. The variable domain in full, completed from reference TRBV5-5 and TRBJ2-2, reads DAGVTQSPTHLIKTRGQQVTLRCSPISGHKSVSWYQQVLGQGPQFIFQYYEKEERGRGNFPDRFSARQFPNYSSELNVNALLLGDSALYLCASSSTQGITGELFFGEGSRLTVL.

This clone was observed a single time. This chain uses TRBV11-3 with TRBJ2-3; the D is unclear. The V end lost 3 bases, the J end lost 4 bases, and 8 bases lay between the germline ends. The CDR3 has 13 residues. Germline assignment: CDR1 SGHNT and CDR2 YENEEA. The chain's CDR3 is CASSLNSADTQYF. CDR3 nucleotide sequence: TGTGCCAGCAGCTTGAACAGTGCAGATACGCAGTATTTT.

To note about this clone: Additional DNA sequences in this sample encode the identical CDR3. The J gene is TRBJ2-1, the V gene TRBV28; maybe TRBD1 (5 bases). The V end lost 3 bases, the J end lost 4 bases, and 13 bases lay between the germline ends. Looked up from germline, CDR1 is MDHEN and CDR2 is SYDVKM. The CDR3 runs 15 residues. The chain's CDR3 is CASSLGGAGYNEQFF. The CDR3 nucleotides are TGTGCCAGCAGTTTGGGTGGGGCAGGTTACAATGAGCAGTTCTTC.

Comments on this clone: The same CDR3 is also encoded by other DNA sequences in this sample. The chain is built from TRBV11-3 and TRBJ2-7; TRBD2 is a possible D gene (7 bases). Germline V gene sequence: CDR1 SGHNT, CDR2 YENEEA. The CDR3 consists of 11 residues. V lost 5 bases and J 7 bases, leaving 9 bases between the germline ends. The CDR3 loop is CASSKGGEQYF. The CDR3 coding sequence is TGTGCCAGCAGCAAGGGGGGGGAGCAGTACTTC.

The chain links TRBV5-8 to TRBJ2-7; D not resolved. The CDR3 covers 14 residues. Germline CDR1 SGHTS, CDR2 YDEGEE. Trimming left V 0 bases short and J 4 bases short, with 11 bases between. The CDR3 DNA is TGTGCCAGCAGCTTGGCGGTCCCTGCATACGAGCAGTACTTC. The encoded protein is CASSLAVPAYEQYF. The full variable domain, completed using reference TRBV5-8 and TRBJ2-7, is EAGVTQSPTHLIKTRGQQATLRCSPISGHTSVYWYQQALGLGLQFLLWYDEGEERNRGNFPPRFSGRQFPNYSSELNVNALELEDSALYLCASSLAVPAYEQYFGPGTRLTVT.

Concerning this clone: The same CDR3 is also encoded by other DNA sequences in this sample. The chain links TRBV5-1 to TRBJ2-3, with D hard to call. This CDR3 has 13 amino acids. The V end was cut by 2 bases, the J end by 1 base, with 5 bases between. CDR1 and CDR2 (germline): SGHRS, YFSETQ. The CDR3 nucleotides read TGCGCCAGCAGCTTAGGCGGCACAGATACGCAGTATTTT. Encoded protein: CASSLGGTDTQYF.